Each of the 2 T cell receptor beta chains below was sequenced from the same sample in a study of patients and donors after allogeneic stem cell transplantation. TCRdb passed the RT-PCR reads through MiXCR, listing each CDR3 protein once. The sample consists of approximately 150,000 distinct CDR3 sequences, approximately 24% of them appearing once. Sequenced material: blood, either unsorted or a sorted T cell fraction (not recorded which). The receptors were sampled from a human donor who was either an allogeneic HSCT recipient or a stem cell or donor lymphocyte infusion donor (not recorded which). It is not recorded whose cells these are; they may come from a transplant donor.

V usage is TRBV9 and J usage is TRBJ2-5; no firm D call. The V end lost 3 bases, the J end lost 4 bases, and 10 bases lay between the germline ends. The CDR3 runs 13 residues. The germline V gene has CDR1 SGDLS and CDR2 YYNGEE. CDR3 amino acids: CASSGPWGETQYF. The CDR3 nucleotides read TGTGCCAGCAGCGGACCCTGGGGAGAGACCCAGTACTTC.

The chain links TRBV12-3 or TRBV12-4 to TRBJ1-6; no firm D call. Trimming took 6 bases from V and 5 from J, leaving 5 bases between them. The CDR3 is made up of 12 amino acids. The chain's CDR3 is CASSLDNSPLHF. CDR3 sequence (DNA): TGTGCCAGCAGCCTGGATAATTCACCCCTCCACTTT.